Listed below are T cell receptor beta chains from one sample, sequenced in a study of Ad26.COV2.S vaccination and SARS-CoV-2 variants. The assay was immunoSEQ multiplex PCR, and TCRdb's table has in-frame clones only and misses some. The sample lists about 680,000 clones, about 89% occurring once. The sequencing used peripheral blood, collected in a trial of Ad26.COV2.S vaccine versus placebo. Receptor source: a person between 18 and 65 years old who received the Ad26.COV2.S COVID-19 vaccine or a placebo. CDR3s include the opening cysteine and the closing phenylalanine or tryptophan. A D gene is named only where the DNA matches it firmly. Rows give clone size only sometimes, using once, few, many, or a class for an expanded clone.

clone size | J gene | D gene | V gene | CDR3 protein | CDR3 DNA
. | TRBJ2-7 | . | TRBV12-3/TRBV12-4 | CASSLGYYYEQYF | TGTGCCAGCAGCCTTGGGTACTACTACGAGCAGTACTTC
. | TRBJ1-1 | . | TRBV27 | CASSYQRNTEAFF | TGTGCCAGCAGTTACCAAAGGAACACTGAAGCTTTCTTT
. | TRBJ2-1 | TRBD2 | TRBV7-2 | CASSPSGSSYNEQFF | TGTGCCAGCAGCCCGAGCGGGAGCTCCTACAATGAGCAGTTCTTC
once | TRBJ1-1 | TRBD1 | TRBV6-5 | CASSYGQGPTEAFF | TGTGCCAGCAGTTATGGACAGGGTCCCACTGAAGCTTTCTTT
once | TRBJ2-3 | . | TRBV27 | CASSLGASATSDTQYF | TGTGCCAGCAGTTTAGGGGCTAGCGCCACGTCGGATACGCAGTATTTT
. | TRBJ2-3 | TRBD2 | TRBV6-5 | CASKGTSGYSDTQYF | TGTGCCAGCAAAGGGACTAGCGGATATTCAGATACGCAGTATTTT
. | TRBJ2-5 | TRBD1 | TRBV7-2 | CASSFRGSQETQYF | TGTGCCAGCAGCTTCAGGGGGAGTCAAGAGACCCAGTACTTC
few | TRBJ1-1 | TRBD1 | TRBV12-3/TRBV12-4 | CASSAGGRYAFF | TGTGCCAGCAGTGCAGGGGGGAGGTATGCTTTCTTT
. | TRBJ2-4 | . | TRBV3-1/TRBV3-2 | CASSQESTGNIQYF | TGTGCCAGCAGCCAAGAGTCAACGGGGAACATTCAGTACTTC
. | TRBJ1-1 | . | TRBV6-6 | CASSRDGPEAFF | TGTGCCAGCAGCCGTGATGGCCCTGAAGCTTTCTTT
. | TRBJ2-7 | . | TRBV7-9 | CASSPGALYEQYF | TGTGCCAGCAGCCCGGGAGCTCTATACGAGCAGTACTTC
. | TRBJ1-1 | . | TRBV7-8 | CASSRQANTEAFF | TGTGCCAGCAGCCGGCAAGCGAACACTGAAGCTTTCTTT
. | TRBJ2-1 | . | TRBV6-5 | CASSYSNLGAGEQFF | TGTGCCAGCAGTTACTCGAATCTGGGGGCAGGTGAGCAGTTCTTC
once | TRBJ1-5 | . | TRBV12-5 | CASGSPLGASNQPQHF | TGTGCTAGTGGTTCCCCGCTAGGGGCGAGCAATCAGCCCCAGCATTTT
. | TRBJ2-7 | . | TRBV10-3 | CAISGGYYEQYF | TGTGCCATCAGCGGCGGTTACTACGAGCAGTACTTC
. | TRBJ1-2 | . | TRBV7-8 | CASSPPLYGYTF | TGTGCCAGCAGCCCCCCTCTCTATGGCTACACCTTC
. | TRBJ1-4 | . | TRBV6-1 | CASSETYPPEKLFF | TGTGCCAGCAGTGAGACATACCCGCCAGAAAAACTGTTTTTT
once | TRBJ1-2 | . | TRBV6-5 | CASSYSVTLNYGYTF | TGTGCCAGCAGTTACTCGGTGACACTGAACTATGGCTACACCTTC
. | TRBJ1-1 | . | TRBV2 | CAAQEGVAEAFF | TGTGCCGCCCAGGAGGGGGTCGCTGAAGCTTTCTTT
. | TRBJ1-1 | . | TRBV2 | CASSQQKGTEAFF | TGTGCCAGCAGTCAACAGAAGGGAACTGAAGCTTTCTTT
. | TRBJ2-5 | . | TRBV19 | CASSLASERETQYF | TGTGCCAGTAGCCTGGCTAGCGAGCGCGAGACCCAGTACTTC
. | TRBJ2-5 | . | TRBV5-4 | CASSSYQGRETQYF | TGTGCCAGCAGCTCCTACCAGGGGCGGGAGACCCAGTACTTC
. | TRBJ2-5 | . | TRBV9 | CASSVGVGLQETQYF | TGTGCCAGCAGCGTAGGTGTAGGGCTCCAAGAGACCCAGTACTTC
. | TRBJ2-1 | TRBD2 | TRBV10-3 | CAIRGLAGDDEQFF | TGTGCCATCAGGGGACTAGCGGGAGACGATGAGCAGTTCTTC
. | TRBJ1-2 | . | TRBV4-2 | CASSQDRGAGRGYTF | TGTGCCAGCAGCCAAGATCGAGGGGCAGGGCGAGGCTACACCTTC
. | TRBJ2-7 | TRBD2 | TRBV6-5 | CASRLAGRSYEQYF | TGTGCCAGCAGATTAGCGGGAAGGTCCTACGAGCAGTACTTC
. | TRBJ1-5 | . | TRBV5-1 | CASSLDYYSNQPQHF | TGCGCCAGCAGCTTGGACTATTATAGCAATCAGCCCCAGCATTTT
few | TRBJ2-1 | . | TRBV7-2 | CASSFNRDNEQFF | TGTGCCAGCAGCTTTAACAGGGACAATGAGCAGTTCTTC
. | TRBJ2-1 | TRBD2 | TRBV9 | CASSVSTSGYNEQFF | TGTGCCAGCAGCGTAAGTACTAGCGGTTACAATGAGCAGTTCTTC
. | TRBJ1-6 | . | TRBV19 | CASSIGNSPLHF | TGTGCCAGTAGTATCGGGAATTCACCCCTCCACTTT
. | TRBJ1-1 | TRBD1 | TRBV6-6 | CASTRQGDTEAFF | TGTGCCAGCACCCGACAGGGAGACACTGAAGCTTTCTTT
. | TRBJ1-5 | . | TRBV7-9 | CASSWGANQPQHF | TGTGCCAGCAGCTGGGGGGCCAATCAGCCCCAGCATTTT
. | TRBJ1-2 | . | TRBV6-5 | CASRDSGTRYGYTF | TGTGCCAGCAGGGATTCCGGGACACGCTATGGCTACACCTTC
. | TRBJ2-7 | TRBD1 | TRBV15 | CATSKVGQRPYEQYF | TGTGCCACCAGCAAGGTGGGACAGCGGCCCTACGAGCAGTACTTC
. | TRBJ2-6 | TRBD1 | TRBV7-3 | CASSLAGGASGANVLTF | TGTGCCAGCAGCTTAGCAGGGGGCGCATCTGGGGCCAACGTCCTGACTTTC
. | TRBJ1-6 | . | TRBV7-3 | CASSLSQGRDSPLHF | TGTGCCAGCAGCTTAAGTCAGGGGCGGGATTCACCCCTCCACTTT
. | TRBJ2-7 | . | TRBV7-2 | CASSLGPPFEQYF | TGTGCCAGCAGCTTAGGCCCCCCGTTCGAGCAGTACTTC
. | TRBJ1-5 | TRBD1 | TRBV19 | CASSTRTGFGNQPQHF | TGTGCCAGTAGTACTCGGACAGGTTTTGGCAATCAGCCCCAGCATTTT
. | TRBJ1-3 | TRBD1 | TRBV6-5 | CASSPGQGNTIYF | TGTGCCAGCAGCCCGGGACAGGGGAACACCATATATTTT
. | TRBJ1-6 | . | TRBV3-1/TRBV3-2 | CASSQTTINSPLHF | TGTGCCAGCAGCCAAACTACCATTAATTCACCCCTCCACTTT
. | TRBJ2-3 | TRBD2 | TRBV2 | CASGGLAGTDTQYF | TGTGCCAGCGGTGGACTAGCGGGGACAGATACGCAGTATTTT
. | TRBJ2-5 | . | TRBV30 | CAWSTRQIQETQYF | TGTGCCTGGAGTACGAGACAGATCCAAGAGACCCAGTACTTC
. | TRBJ1-2 | . | TRBV7-9 | CASSLAVTNYGYTF | TGTGCCAGCAGCTTAGCGGTCACCAACTATGGCTACACCTTC
. | TRBJ2-1 | TRBD2 | TRBV4-2 | CASSPPPGAGGDNEQFF | TGTGCCAGCAGCCCCCCGCCGGGAGCGGGAGGAGACAATGAGCAGTTCTTC
. | TRBJ2-7 | TRBD1 | TRBV5-1 | CASRPTGDPNEQYF | TGCGCCAGCCGACCTACAGGGGACCCCAACGAGCAGTACTTC
. | TRBJ2-5 | TRBD2 | TRBV30 | CAWSVLSGGETQYF | TGTGCCTGGAGTGTACTTAGCGGGGGTGAGACCCAGTACTTC
few | TRBJ1-4 | . | TRBV6-5 | CASSYRETEKLFF | TGTGCCAGCAGTTACAGGGAGACTGAAAAACTGTTTTTT
. | TRBJ1-4 | . | TRBV18 | CASSPGSLDEKLFF | TGTGCCAGCTCACCAGGAAGCTTAGATGAAAAACTGTTTTTT
. | TRBJ2-3 | TRBD1 | TRBV7-9 | CASRWDRLSTDTQYF | TGTGCCAGCAGGTGGGACAGACTGAGCACAGATACGCAGTATTTT
. | TRBJ1-1 | . | TRBV30 | CAWAVGYGAFF | TGTGCCTGGGCCGTTGGGTATGGGGCTTTCTTT
. | TRBJ2-3 | TRBD2 | TRBV19 | CASSISSGRAEDTQYF | TGTGCCAGTAGTATCTCTAGCGGGAGGGCTGAAGATACGCAGTATTTT
. | TRBJ1-2 | . | TRBV5-1 | CASSYTRGYTDRYGYTF | TGCGCCAGCAGCTATACAAGGGGGTATACCGATCGGTATGGCTACACCTTC
. | TRBJ2-3 | . | TRBV5-1 | CASSPEGDTQYF | TGCGCCAGCAGCCCTGAAGGAGATACGCAGTATTTT
. | TRBJ2-1 | . | TRBV19 | CATAQQGGAEQFF | TGTGCCACTGCCCAACAGGGAGGTGCTGAGCAGTTCTTC
once | TRBJ2-5 | TRBD2 | TRBV19 | CASSIGRLAAQETQYF | TGTGCCAGTAGTATAGGTAGGCTAGCGGCCCAAGAGACCCAGTACTTC
. | TRBJ1-3 | . | TRBV25-1 | CASISSGNTIYF | TGTGCCAGCATTTCCAGCGGAAACACCATATATTTT
. | TRBJ2-7 | TRBD1 | TRBV27 | CASSLRTGGPYEQYF | TGTGCCAGCAGTTTAAGGACAGGGGGCCCCTACGAGCAGTACTTC
. | TRBJ1-2 | . | TRBV5-1 | CASSLNRAGIGYTF | TGCGCCAGCAGCTTGAACAGGGCCGGCATTGGCTACACCTTC
. | TRBJ2-7 | TRBD2 | TRBV2 | CASGAGGREQYF | TGTGCCAGCGGGGCGGGAGGACGCGAGCAGTACTTC